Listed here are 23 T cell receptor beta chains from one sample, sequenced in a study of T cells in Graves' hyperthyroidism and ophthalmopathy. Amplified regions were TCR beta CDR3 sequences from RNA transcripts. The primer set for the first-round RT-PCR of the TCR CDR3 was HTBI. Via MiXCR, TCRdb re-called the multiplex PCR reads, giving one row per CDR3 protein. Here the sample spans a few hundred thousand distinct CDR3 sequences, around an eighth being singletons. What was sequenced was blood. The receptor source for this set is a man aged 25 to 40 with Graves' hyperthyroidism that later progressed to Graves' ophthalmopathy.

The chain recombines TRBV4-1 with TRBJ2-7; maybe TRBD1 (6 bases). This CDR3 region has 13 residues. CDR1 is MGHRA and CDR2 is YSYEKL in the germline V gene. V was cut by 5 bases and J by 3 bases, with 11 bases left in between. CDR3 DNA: TGCGCCAGCAGCGGGACAAGAGACTACGAGCAGTACTTC. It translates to CASSGTRDYEQYF.

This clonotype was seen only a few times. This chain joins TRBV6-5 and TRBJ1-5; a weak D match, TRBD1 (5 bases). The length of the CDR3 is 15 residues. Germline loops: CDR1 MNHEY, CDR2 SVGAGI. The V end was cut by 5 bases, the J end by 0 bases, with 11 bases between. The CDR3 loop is CASSIDRYSNQPQHF. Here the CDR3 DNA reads TGTGCCAGCAGTATCGACAGATATAGCAATCAGCCCCAGCATTTT.

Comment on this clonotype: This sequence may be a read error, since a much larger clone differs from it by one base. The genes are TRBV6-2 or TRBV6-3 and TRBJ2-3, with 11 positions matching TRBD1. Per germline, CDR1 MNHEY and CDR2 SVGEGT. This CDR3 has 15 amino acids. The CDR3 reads CGSRIGQGATDTQYF. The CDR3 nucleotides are TGTGGCAGCAGAATTGGACAGGGGGCCACAGATACGCAGTATTTT.

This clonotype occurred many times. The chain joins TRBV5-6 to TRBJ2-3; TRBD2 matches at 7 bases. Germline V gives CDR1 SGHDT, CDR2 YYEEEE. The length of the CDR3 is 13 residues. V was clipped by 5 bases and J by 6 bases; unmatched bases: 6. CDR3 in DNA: TGTGCCAGCAGGGAAGGACTAGTGGATACGCAGTATTTT. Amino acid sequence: CASREGLVDTQYF.

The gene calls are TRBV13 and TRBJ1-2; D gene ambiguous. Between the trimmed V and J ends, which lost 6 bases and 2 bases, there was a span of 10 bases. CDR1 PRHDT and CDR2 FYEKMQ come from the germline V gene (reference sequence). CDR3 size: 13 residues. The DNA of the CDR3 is TGTGCCAGCAGGAAAGGTGGAAACTATGGCTACACCTTC. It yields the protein CASRKGGNYGYTF. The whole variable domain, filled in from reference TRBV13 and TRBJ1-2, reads AAGVIQSPRHLIKEKRETATLKCYPIPRHDTVYWYQQGPGQDPQFLISFYEKMQSDKGSIPDRFSAQQFSDYHSELNMSSLELGDSALYFCASRKGGNYGYTFGSGTRLTVV.

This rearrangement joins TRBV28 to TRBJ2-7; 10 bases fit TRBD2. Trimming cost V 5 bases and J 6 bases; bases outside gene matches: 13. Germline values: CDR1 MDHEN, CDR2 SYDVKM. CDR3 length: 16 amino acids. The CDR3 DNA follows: TGTGCCAGCAGTCTCAGGACTAGCGGTCGGGGGGGCGAGCAGTACTTC. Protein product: CASSLRTSGRGGEQYF.

As DNA, the CDR3 is TGCAGTGCTCGCCGGGGACGCGGAAACACCATATATTTT. Amino acids: CSARRGRGNTIYF. V and J are TRBV20-1 and TRBJ1-3, with a tentative D call TRBD1 (5 bases). CDR1 and CDR2 from the germline V gene are DFQATT and SNEGSKA (reference sequence). The V end was cut by 5 bases, the J end by 4 bases, with 12 bases between. CDR3 length: 13 amino acids.

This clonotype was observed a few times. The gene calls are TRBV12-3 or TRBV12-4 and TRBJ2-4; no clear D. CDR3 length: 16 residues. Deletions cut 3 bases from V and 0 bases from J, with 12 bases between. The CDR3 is CASSFPPGLAKNIQYF. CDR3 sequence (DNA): TGTGCCAGCAGTTTTCCCCCCGGGTTAGCCAAAAACATTCAGTACTTC.

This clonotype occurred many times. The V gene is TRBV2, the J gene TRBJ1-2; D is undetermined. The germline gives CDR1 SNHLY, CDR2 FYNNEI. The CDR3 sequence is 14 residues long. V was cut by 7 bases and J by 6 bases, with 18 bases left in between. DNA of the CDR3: TGTGCCAGCACCGACTCTCCGGGAGGAAATGGCTACACCTTC. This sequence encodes CASTDSPGGNGYTF.

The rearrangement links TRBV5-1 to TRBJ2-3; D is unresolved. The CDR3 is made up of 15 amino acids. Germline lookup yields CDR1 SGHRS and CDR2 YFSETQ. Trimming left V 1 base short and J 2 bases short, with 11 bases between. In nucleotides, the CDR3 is TGCGCCAGCAGCTTGCAACCGACTTCCACAGATACGCAGTATTTT. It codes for CASSLQPTSTDTQYF.

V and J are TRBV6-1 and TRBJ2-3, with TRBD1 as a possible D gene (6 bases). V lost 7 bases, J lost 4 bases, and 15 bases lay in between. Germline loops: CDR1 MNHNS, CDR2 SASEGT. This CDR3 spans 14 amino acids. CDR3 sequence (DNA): TGTGCCAGCACTCTACAGGGTGTGGCAGATACGCAGTATTTT. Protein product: CASTLQGVADTQYF.

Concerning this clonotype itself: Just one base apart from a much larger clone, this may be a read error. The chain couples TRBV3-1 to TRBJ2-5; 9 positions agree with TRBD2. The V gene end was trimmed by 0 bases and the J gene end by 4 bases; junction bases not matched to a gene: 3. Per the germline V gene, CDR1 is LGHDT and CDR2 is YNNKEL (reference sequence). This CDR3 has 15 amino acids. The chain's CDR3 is CASSQEGLAGETQYF. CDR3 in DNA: TGTGCCAGCAGCCAAGAGGGACTAGCTGGAGAGACCCAGTACTTC.

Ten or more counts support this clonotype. Here the CDR3 DNA reads TGTGCCAGCAGCTTCGAGGGGGGGGGCTCCAATGAGCAGTTCTTC. Translation: CASSFEGGGSNEQFF. The chain recombines TRBV7-9 with TRBJ2-1, with D perhaps matching TRBD2 (7 bases). Germline V lookup: CDR1 SEHNR, CDR2 FQNEAQ (reference sequence). This CDR3 is built from 15 residues. Trimming stripped 3 bases from V and 6 bases from J, with 15 bases between.

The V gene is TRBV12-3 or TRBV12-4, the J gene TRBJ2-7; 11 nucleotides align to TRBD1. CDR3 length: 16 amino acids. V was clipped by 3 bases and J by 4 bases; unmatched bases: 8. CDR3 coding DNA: TGTGCCAGCAGTTTTCGCGGGACAGGGGGTATTTACGAGCAGTACTTC. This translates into CASSFRGTGGIYEQYF.

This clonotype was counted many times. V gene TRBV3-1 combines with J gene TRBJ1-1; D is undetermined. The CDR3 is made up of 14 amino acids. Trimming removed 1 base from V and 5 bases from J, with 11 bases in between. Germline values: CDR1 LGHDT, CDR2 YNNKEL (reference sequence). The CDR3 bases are TGTGCCAGCAGCCAAGGGGTAAGAGGGACTGAAGCTTTCTTT. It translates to CASSQGVRGTEAFF.

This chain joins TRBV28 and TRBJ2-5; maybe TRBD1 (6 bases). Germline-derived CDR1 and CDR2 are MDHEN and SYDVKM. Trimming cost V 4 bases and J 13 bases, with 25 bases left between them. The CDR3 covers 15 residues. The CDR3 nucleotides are TGTGCCAGCAGTTGGGAACAGGGTTTCCAAGAGACCAGGTACTTC. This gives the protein CASSWEQGFQETRYF.

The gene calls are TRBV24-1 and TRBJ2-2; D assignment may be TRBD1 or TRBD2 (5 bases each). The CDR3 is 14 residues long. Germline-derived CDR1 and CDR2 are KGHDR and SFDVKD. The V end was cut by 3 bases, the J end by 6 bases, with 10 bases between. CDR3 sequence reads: CATSDTRDAGELFF. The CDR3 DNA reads TGTGCCACCAGTGATACCCGGGACGCCGGGGAGCTGTTTTTT.

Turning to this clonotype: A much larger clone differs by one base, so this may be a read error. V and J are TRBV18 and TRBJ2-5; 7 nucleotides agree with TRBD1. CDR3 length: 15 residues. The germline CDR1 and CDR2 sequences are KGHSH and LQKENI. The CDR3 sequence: CTSSPLRQGGETQYF. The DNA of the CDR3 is TGTACCAGCTCACCTTTACGACAGGGCGGAGAGACCCAGTACTTC.

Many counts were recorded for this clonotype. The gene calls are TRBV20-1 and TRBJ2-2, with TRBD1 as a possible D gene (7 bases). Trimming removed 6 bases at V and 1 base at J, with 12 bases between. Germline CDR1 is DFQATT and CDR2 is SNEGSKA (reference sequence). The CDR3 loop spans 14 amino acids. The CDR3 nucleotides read TGCAGTGCGCGGGACAGACTGAACACCGGGGAGCTGTTTTTT. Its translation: CSARDRLNTGELFF.

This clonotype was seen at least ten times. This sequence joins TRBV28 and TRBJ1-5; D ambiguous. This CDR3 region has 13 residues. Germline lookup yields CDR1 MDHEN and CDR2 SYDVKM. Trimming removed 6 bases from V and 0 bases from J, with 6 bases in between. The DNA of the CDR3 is TGTGCCAGCAGGCCGTATAGCAATCAGCCCCAGCATTTT. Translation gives CASRPYSNQPQHF. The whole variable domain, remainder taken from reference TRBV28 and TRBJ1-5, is DVKVTQSSRYLVKRTGEKVFLECVQDMDHENMFWYRQDPGLGLRLIYFSYDVKMKEKGDIPEGYSVSREKKERFSLILESASTNQTSMYLCASRPYSNQPQHFGDGTRLSIL.

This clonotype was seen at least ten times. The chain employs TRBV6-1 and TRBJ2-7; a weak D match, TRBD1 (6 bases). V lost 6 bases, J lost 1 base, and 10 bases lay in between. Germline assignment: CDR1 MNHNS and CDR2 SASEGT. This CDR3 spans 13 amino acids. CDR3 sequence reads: CASRNRDSYEQYF. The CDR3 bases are TGTGCCAGCAGAAACAGGGATTCCTACGAGCAGTACTTC.

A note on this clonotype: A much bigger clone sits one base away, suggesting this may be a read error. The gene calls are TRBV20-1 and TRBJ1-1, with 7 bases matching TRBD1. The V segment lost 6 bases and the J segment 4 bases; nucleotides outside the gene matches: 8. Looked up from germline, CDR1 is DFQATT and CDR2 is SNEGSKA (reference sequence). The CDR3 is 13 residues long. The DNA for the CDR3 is TGCAGTGCCCCGACAGGGACGTCCACTGAAGCTTTCTTT. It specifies CSAPTGTSTEAFF.

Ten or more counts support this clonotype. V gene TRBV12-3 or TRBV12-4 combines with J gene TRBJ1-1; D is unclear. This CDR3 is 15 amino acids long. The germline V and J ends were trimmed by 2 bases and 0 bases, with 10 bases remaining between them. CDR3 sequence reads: CASSLRRIMNTEAFF. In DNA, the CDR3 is TGTGCCAGCAGTTTAAGAAGGATAATGAACACTGAAGCTTTCTTT.